This T cell receptor beta chain was sequenced for a study of T cell responses to AZD1222 COVID-19 vaccine. The V gene end was trimmed by 0 bases and the J gene end by 1 base; junction bases not matched to a gene: 2. The CDR3 covers 16 residues. Germline V CDR1 and CDR2: LGHDT, YNNKEL (reference sequence). Method: immunoSEQ multiplex PCR; TCRdb's copy keeps in-frame clones and lacks some. This table holds tens of thousands of clones, 85% to 95% found once. The sequence was obtained from an adult in good health. Sample: peripheral blood, taken on day 0 of MenACWY control vaccination. This chain uses TRBV3-1 (or the pseudogene TRBV3-2) with TRBJ1-4, with 7 bases matching TRBD1. The CDR3 here is CASSQERQGTNEKLFF. The CDR3 DNA follows: TGTGCCAGCAGCCAAGAGCGACAGGGAACTAATGAAAAACTGTTTTTT.